These T cell receptor beta chains were read from a single sample in a study of vaccination and CD4 T cells after COVID-19. TCRdb redid the calling of the PCR reads with MiXCR, one entry per CDR3 protein. This table has around 13,000 distinct CDR3 sequences, approximately 81% appearing once. These receptors lack a known antigen. The source material was CD4+ T cells from blood, cultured in vitro, sampled after SARS-CoV-2 vaccination. The receptors derive from a human donor who received a COVID-19 vaccine. The CDR3 runs from the conserved cysteine through the conserved F or W. The D gene is left open where the match is weak. Only some rows state a clone size, as once, few, many or a class for expanded clones.

>TRBD2|TRBV30|TRBJ2-3|-
CAWSISGGWTDTQYF
TGTGCCTGGAGTATTAGCGGGGGGTGGACAGATACGCAGTATTTT
>-|TRBV7-8|TRBJ2-4|-
CASSLERYNIQYF
TGTGCCAGCAGCTTAGAGCGTTATAACATTCAGTACTTC
>TRBD1|TRBV12-3/TRBV12-4|TRBJ1-1|-
CASSPDRGYGPNTEAFF
TGTGCCAGCAGTCCGGACAGGGGGTATGGCCCAAACACTGAAGCTTTCTTT
>TRBD1|TRBV7-9|TRBJ2-2|-
CASSFGTGDTGELFF
TGTGCCAGCAGCTTCGGGACAGGGGACACCGGGGAGCTGTTTTTT
>TRBD1|TRBV19|TRBJ2-1|-
CASTRQGAPYNEQFF
TGTGCCAGTACTAGACAGGGGGCACCCTACAATGAGCAGTTCTTC
>-|TRBV27|TRBJ1-5|-
CASSLGGAGNQPQHF
TGTGCCAGCAGTCTCGGGGGGGCCGGGAATCAGCCCCAGCATTTT
>-|TRBV20-1|TRBJ1-4|-
CSAQTGTGSEKLFF
TGCAGTGCACAGACCGGGACGGGAAGTGAAAAACTGTTTTTT
>TRBD1|TRBV2|TRBJ1-5|few
CASSELSGGEPQHF
TGTGCCAGCAGTGAGTTGTCAGGGGGCGAGCCCCAGCATTTT
>TRBD1|TRBV6-2/TRBV6-3|TRBJ2-5|few
CASSRDRGETQYF
TGTGCCAGCAGTCGTGACAGGGGAGAGACCCAGTACTTC
>TRBD1|TRBV20-1|TRBJ2-1|few
CSARSETGGFLINEQFF
TGCAGTGCTAGATCGGAAACAGGGGGCTTCCTAATCAATGAGCAGTTCTTC
>-|TRBV5-1|TRBJ1-2|-
CASSLVSGAGGYGYTF
TGCGCCAGCAGCTTGGTTTCGGGGGCAGGAGGATATGGCTACACCTTC
>-|TRBV19|TRBJ1-4|-
CASTMDTITTNEKLFF
TGTGCCAGTACCATGGACACAATAACAACTAATGAAAAACTGTTTTTT
>-|TRBV19|TRBJ1-6|-
CASSRDSSYNSPLHF
TGTGCCAGTAGCAGGGATTCCTCCTATAATTCACCCCTCCACTTT
>-|TRBV5-4|TRBJ1-1|-
CASSLGGRTEAFF
TGTGCCAGCAGCTTGGGGGGCCGGACTGAAGCTTTCTTT
>-|TRBV2|TRBJ1-2|-
CAGLSVREGYTF
TGTGCCGGACTGAGCGTAAGAGAGGGCTACACCTTC
>TRBD1|TRBV6-1|TRBJ2-5|-
CASSLSGTAHRDKYF
TGTGCCAGCAGTCTCTCCGGGACAGCTCACCGAGACAAGTACTTC
>-|TRBV7-6|TRBJ2-5|medium-sized
CASSLAGDRGETQYF
TGTGCCAGCAGCTTAGCAGGGGATCGTGGTGAGACCCAGTACTTC
>-|TRBV15|TRBJ2-4|-
CATSREYGENIQYF
TGTGCCACCAGCAGAGAGTATGGGGAAAACATTCAGTACTTC
>-|TRBV6-1|TRBJ1-6|-
CASRDGNSPLHF
TGTGCCAGCAGGGACGGTAATTCACCCCTCCACTTT
>-|TRBV11-3|TRBJ1-1|-
CASSYRAQINTEAFF
TGTGCCAGCAGCTATAGGGCACAGATAAACACTGAAGCTTTCTTT
>TRBD1|TRBV9|TRBJ1-2|-
CASSVGTGDNFYGYTF
TGTGCCAGCAGCGTAGGGACAGGGGACAACTTCTATGGCTACACCTTC
>TRBD1|TRBV24-1|TRBJ1-5|once
CATSMGQGRNQPQHF
TGTGCCACCAGTATGGGACAGGGTCGGAATCAGCCCCAGCATTTT
>-|TRBV30|TRBJ2-5|-
CAWSVRAIKETQYF
TGTGCCTGGAGTGTGCGGGCGATCAAAGAGACCCAGTACTTC
>TRBD2|TRBV24-1|TRBJ2-3|-
CATSDPSGGVADTQYF
TGTGCCACCAGTGACCCTAGCGGGGGGGTAGCAGATACGCAGTATTTT
>TRBD1|TRBV12-3/TRBV12-4|TRBJ2-7|-
CASSITGTGVYEQYF
TGTGCCAGCAGTATCACCGGGACAGGGGTCTACGAGCAGTACTTC
>-|TRBV20-1|TRBJ2-2|-
CSARIRQANTGELFF
TGCAGTGCTAGGATCAGGCAAGCGAACACCGGGGAGCTGTTTTTT